The clone carrying this T cell receptor (beta chain) was counted once. The antigen is not known. These data come from a study of T cell responses to AZD1222 COVID-19 vaccine. Study conclusions and caveats: Mostly white British, mostly female donors; authors suggested clonal diversity may be underestimated. Spike was spanned by vaccine-associated CD4 TCRs, which were dominant at 160-218 and 743-854.

This CDR3 is built from 13 residues. V dropped 0 bases and J dropped 9 bases, with 6 bases sitting between them. The table came from immunoSEQ multiplex PCR; TCRdb's copy has only in-frame clones and leaves some out. The top ten clones hold over 2% of a sample with 86,000 or so clones, over 85% of them seen once. The material sequenced was peripheral blood, taken on day 0 of AZD1222 vaccination. The chain couples TRBV12-3 or TRBV12-4 to TRBJ1-6; D is uncertain. The sequence was collected from an adult in good health. DNA of the CDR3: TGTGCCAGCAGTTTAGCTACGGTTTCACCCCTCCACTTT. The encoded protein is CASSLATVSPLHF.